A single sample gave rise to the 15 T cell receptor beta chains below, sequenced in a study of blood T cell repertoires in COVID-19. Only in-frame clones appear in the TCRdb table, and some are missing; sequencing was by immunoSEQ multiplex PCR. The data show under 500,000 clones, with 75% to 90% seen just once and approximately 4.5% held by the top ten. The sequenced sample consisted of peripheral blood. These receptors all stem from a woman under 40 with acute or convalescent COVID-19.

V and J are TRBV2 and TRBJ2-3; the match to TRBD2 covers 8 bases. CDR1 is SNHLY, CDR2 FYNNEI, per germline. V lost 5 bases to trimming and J lost 2 bases; unmatched junction nucleotides: 6. The CDR3 has 15 amino acids. The chain's CDR3 is CASSLLAVYTDTQYF. The CDR3 region has the DNA TGTGCCAGCAGTTTACTAGCGGTGTACACAGATACGCAGTATTTT.

This chain connects TRBV24-1 to TRBJ2-5, with D unclear. Trimming stripped 3 bases from V and 2 bases from J, with 6 bases between. The CDR3 is 13 residues long. CDR1 is KGHDR, CDR2 SFDVKD, per germline. CDR3 nucleotide sequence: TGTGCCACCAGTGATATACTGCAAGAGACCCAGTACTTC. Translating it yields CATSDILQETQYF.

CDR3 in DNA: TGTGCCAGCAGTTTACAGGGGCCCACGATGAATTCACCCCTCCACTTT. Encoded protein: CASSLQGPTMNSPLHF. The V and J genes are TRBV27 and TRBJ1-6, with D perhaps TRBD1 (6 bases). The V gene's germline CDR1 is MNHEY and CDR2 SMNVEV (reference sequence). Trimming left V 2 bases short and J 7 bases short, with 15 bases between. The CDR3 length is 16 residues.

The chain recombines TRBV19 with TRBJ1-5, with D perhaps TRBD1 (6 bases). V was cut by 9 bases and J by 2 bases, with 17 bases left in between. Germline CDR1 is LNHDA and CDR2 is SQIVND (reference sequence). CDR3 length equals 15 residues. For the CDR3, the DNA is TGTGCCAGCACCAGGACAGTGCGGGGCAATCAGCCCCAGCATTTT. Protein product: CASTRTVRGNQPQHF.

The chain carries TRBV27 and TRBJ1-5; D not resolved. This CDR3 has 14 amino acids. Looked up from germline, CDR1 is MNHEY and CDR2 is SMNVEV (reference sequence). V lost 3 bases, J lost 10 bases, and 16 bases lay in between. In nucleotides, the CDR3 is TGTGCCAGCAGTTTGCTCCCGCCGGGTGGACCCCAGCATTTT. It translates to CASSLLPPGGPQHF.

The V and J genes are TRBV29-1 and TRBJ2-7; no definite D call. Trimming shortened V by 0 bases and J by 5 bases, and 8 bases separated the two germline ends. This CDR3 has 12 residues. CDR1 SQVTM and CDR2 ANQGSEA come from the germline V gene. The CDR3 sequence: CSVEEGTDEQYF. CDR3 coding DNA: TGCAGCGTTGAAGAGGGCACCGACGAGCAGTACTTC.

The rearrangement joins TRBV7-6 to TRBJ2-5, with 9 positions matching TRBD2. CDR3 size: 17 residues. The junction had 10 bases not matched to a gene; V was cut back by 3 bases and J by 2 bases. Germline V gene lookup returns CDR1 SGHVS and CDR2 FNYEAQ. This CDR3 reads CASSFRRGGRTQETQYF. As DNA, the CDR3 is TGTGCCAGCAGCTTCCGGCGGGGGGGGAGGACACAAGAGACCCAGTACTTC.

The rearrangement links TRBV5-6 to TRBJ2-7; 8 bases are a match to TRBD1. The CDR3 runs 13 residues. The junction had 5 bases not matched to a gene; V was cut back by 4 bases and J by 5 bases. The germline V gene has CDR1 SGHDT and CDR2 YYEEEE. Here the CDR3 DNA reads TGTGCCAGCAGCCAACCGACAGGGGACGAGCAGTACTTC. It is translated as CASSQPTGDEQYF.

This chain joins TRBV7-9 and TRBJ1-2; 7 nucleotides agree with TRBD1. In germline, CDR1 is SEHNR, CDR2 FQNEAQ (reference sequence). V dropped 6 bases and J dropped 8; count of bases not matched to a gene: 9. The length of the CDR3 is 13 residues. CDR3 region: CASSSTGFRGYTF. The DNA for the CDR3 is TGTGCCAGCAGTTCGACAGGGTTTAGAGGCTACACCTTC.

The chain couples TRBV20-1 to TRBJ2-7; 7 bases are shared with TRBD1. J was trimmed by 4 bases and V by 7 bases; bases with no gene match: 4. Looked up from germline, CDR1 is DFQATT and CDR2 is SNEGSKA (reference sequence). The CDR3 is 11 amino acids. The CDR3 spells CSVSRGYEQYF. The CDR3 coding sequence is TGCAGTGTCTCCAGGGGGTACGAGCAGTACTTC.

The rearrangement uses TRBV6-8 and TRBJ1-4, with D maybe TRBD1 (5 bases). Trimming removed 7 bases at V and 0 bases at J, with 15 bases between. The CDR3 sequence is 16 residues long. Per the germline V gene, CDR1 is MNHGY and CDR2 is SAAAGT. This CDR3 is CASIITGITTNEKLFF. CDR3 nucleotides: TGTGCCAGCATAATCACAGGAATTACAACTAATGAAAAACTGTTTTTT.

The V gene is TRBV7-9, the J gene TRBJ2-2; D may be TRBD2 (7 bases). CDR1 and CDR2 from the germline V gene are SEHNR and FQNEAQ (reference sequence). The CDR3 has 16 amino acids. V was clipped by 5 bases and J by 5 bases, with 18 bases between them. CDR3 protein: CASSPIGGAYTGELFF. DNA for the CDR3: TGTGCCAGCAGCCCGATTGGGGGGGCGTATACCGGGGAGCTGTTTTTT.

V and J are TRBV24-1 and TRBJ2-5; a possible D gene is TRBD2 (6 bases). The CDR3 runs to 15 residues. The V gene lost 1 base and the J gene lost 1 base, with 9 bases spanning the gap. Germline V gene sequence: CDR1 KGHDR, CDR2 SFDVKD. This CDR3 reads CATSDLGTLQETQYF. In nucleotides, the CDR3 is TGTGCCACCAGTGATTTAGGGACTCTCCAAGAGACCCAGTACTTC.

The V and J genes are TRBV19 and TRBJ2-5, with D uncertain. V dropped 9 bases and J dropped 1 base, with 18 bases sitting between them. Per the germline V gene, CDR1 is LNHDA and CDR2 is SQIVND (reference sequence). The length of the CDR3 is 15 residues. The CDR3 sequence is CARKTQPVRQETQYF. CDR3 in DNA: TGTGCCAGGAAAACCCAACCGGTCCGCCAAGAGACCCAGTACTTC. The entire variable domain, with the rest obtained from reference TRBV19 and TRBJ2-5, is as follows: DGGITQSPKYLFRKEGQNVTLSCEQNLNHDAMYWYRQDPGQGLRLIYYSQIVNDFQKGDIAEGYSVSREKKESFPLTVTSAQKNPTAFYLCARKTQPVRQETQYFGPGTRLLVL.

The rearrangement joins TRBV13 to TRBJ2-7, with D perhaps TRBD2 (6 bases). The germline CDR1 and CDR2 sequences are PRHDT and FYEKMQ (reference sequence). V shed 3 bases and J shed 2 bases, with 11 bases lying between them. The CDR3 has 14 amino acids. CDR3 DNA sequence: TGTGCCAGCAGCTTCTCAGGGAGGACCTACGAGCAGTACTTC. Translation: CASSFSGRTYEQYF.